This T cell receptor beta chain was sequenced for a study of T cells after yellow fever vaccination. The study, taken as a whole, reports: Clonotypes appearing in both CD4 and CD8 compartments existed, and their share was small.

This clonotype was detected ten times or more. The antigen is undetermined. 5'RACE template switching generated TCR cDNA, adding a universal primer site and UMIs. TCRdb reanalysed the 5' RACE reads using MiXCR and keeps one entry per CDR3 protein. The sample includes approximately 160,000 distinct CDR3 sequences, around 9.3% of them seen just once. This sequence was found in a man aged 18 to 29 who received the YFV17D yellow fever vaccine. Sequencing was performed on CD8+ T cells sorted from PBMCs, taken 45 days after the yellow fever booster vaccination.

The CDR3: CASSYPGQAFLSYEQYF. CDR3 nucleotide sequence: TGTGCCAGCAGTTACCCGGGACAGGCTTTCCTTTCTTACGAGCAGTACTTC. The chain joins TRBV6-2 or TRBV6-3 to TRBJ2-7; 8 bases map to TRBD1. Germline CDR1 is MNHEY and CDR2 is SVGEGT. The CDR3 is made up of 17 amino acids. V lost 2 bases to trimming and J lost 4 bases; unmatched junction nucleotides: 13.